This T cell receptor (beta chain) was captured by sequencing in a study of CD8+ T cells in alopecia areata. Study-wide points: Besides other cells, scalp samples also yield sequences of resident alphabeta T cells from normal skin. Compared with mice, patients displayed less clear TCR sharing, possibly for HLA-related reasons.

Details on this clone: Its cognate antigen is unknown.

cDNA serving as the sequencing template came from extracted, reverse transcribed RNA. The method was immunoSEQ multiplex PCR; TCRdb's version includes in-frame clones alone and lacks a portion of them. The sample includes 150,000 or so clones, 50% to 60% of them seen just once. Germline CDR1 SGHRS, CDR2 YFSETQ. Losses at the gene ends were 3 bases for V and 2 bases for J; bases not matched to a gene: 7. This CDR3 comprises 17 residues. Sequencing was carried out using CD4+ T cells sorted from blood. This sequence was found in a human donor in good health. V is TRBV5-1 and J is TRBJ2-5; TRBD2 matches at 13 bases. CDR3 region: CASSSGLAGRGQETQYF. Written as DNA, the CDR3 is TGCGCCAGCAGCTCGGGACTAGCGGGAAGGGGGCAAGAGACCCAGTACTTC.